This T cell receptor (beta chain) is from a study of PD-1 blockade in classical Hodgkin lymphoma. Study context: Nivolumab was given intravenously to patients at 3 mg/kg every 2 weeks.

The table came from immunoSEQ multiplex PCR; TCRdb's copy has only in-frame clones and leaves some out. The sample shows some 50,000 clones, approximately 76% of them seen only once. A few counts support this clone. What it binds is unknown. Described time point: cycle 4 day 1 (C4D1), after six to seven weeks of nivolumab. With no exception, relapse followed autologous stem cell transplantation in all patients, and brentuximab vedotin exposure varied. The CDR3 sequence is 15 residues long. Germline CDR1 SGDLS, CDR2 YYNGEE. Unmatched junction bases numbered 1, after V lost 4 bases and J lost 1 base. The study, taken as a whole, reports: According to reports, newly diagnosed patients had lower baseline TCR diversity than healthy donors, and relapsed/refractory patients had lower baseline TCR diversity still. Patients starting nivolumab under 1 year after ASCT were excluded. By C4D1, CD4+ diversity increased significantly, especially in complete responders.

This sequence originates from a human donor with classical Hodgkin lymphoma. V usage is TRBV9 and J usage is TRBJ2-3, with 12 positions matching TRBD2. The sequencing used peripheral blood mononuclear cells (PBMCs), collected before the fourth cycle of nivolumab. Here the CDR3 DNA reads TGTGCCAGCAGCCGACTAGCGGGAGGCACAGATACGCAGTATTTT. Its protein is CASSRLAGGTDTQYF.